This T cell receptor beta chain was sequenced for a study of PD-L1 blockade in urothelial cancer. Across the whole study: When patients started atezolizumab in 2014, it was given at 1,200 mg intravenously every 3 weeks. Males with urothelial cancer arising in the bladder constituted about 90% of the roughly 29 patients. Patients previously received 0 to 3 chemotherapy regimens.

This clone was detected only once. Samples spanned pretreatment and treatment, with 1 to 8 time points per patient. The length of the CDR3 is 12 residues. Germline CDR1 reads SNHLY; CDR2 reads FYNNEI. Between the trimmed V and J ends, which lost 7 bases and 0 bases, there was a span of 6 bases. The table came from immunoSEQ multiplex PCR; TCRdb's copy has only in-frame clones and leaves some out. The repertoire holds about 38,000 clones, with approximately 83% as singletons. This TCR was sampled from a man aged 55 to 69 with urothelial cancer. This chain uses TRBV2 with TRBJ1-1; no reliable D call. The sequenced sample was PBMCs, obtained around atezolizumab (anti-PD-L1) treatment. CDR3 DNA sequence: TGTGCCAGCACGGGGATGAACACTGAAGCTTTCTTT. This translates into CASTGMNTEAFF.